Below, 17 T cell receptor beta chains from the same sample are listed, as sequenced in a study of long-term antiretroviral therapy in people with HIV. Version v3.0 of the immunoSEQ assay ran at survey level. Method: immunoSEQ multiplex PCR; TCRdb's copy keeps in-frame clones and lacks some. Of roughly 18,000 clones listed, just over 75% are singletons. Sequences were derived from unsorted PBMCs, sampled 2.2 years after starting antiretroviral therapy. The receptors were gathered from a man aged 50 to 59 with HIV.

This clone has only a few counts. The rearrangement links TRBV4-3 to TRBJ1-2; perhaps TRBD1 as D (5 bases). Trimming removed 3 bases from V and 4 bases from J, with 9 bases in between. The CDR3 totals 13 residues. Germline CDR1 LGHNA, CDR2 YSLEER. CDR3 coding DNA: TGCGCCAGCAGCCATCAGGGAAGCTATGGCTACACCTTC. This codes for CASSHQGSYGYTF.

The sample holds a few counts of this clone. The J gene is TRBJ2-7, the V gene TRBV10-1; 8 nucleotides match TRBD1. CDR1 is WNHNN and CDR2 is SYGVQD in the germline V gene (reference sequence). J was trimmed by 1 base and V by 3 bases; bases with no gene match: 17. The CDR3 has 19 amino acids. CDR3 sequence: CASSDIGQGRPERSYEQYF. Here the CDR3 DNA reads TGCGCCAGCAGTGATATCGGACAGGGACGCCCCGAGAGGTCCTACGAGCAGTACTTC.

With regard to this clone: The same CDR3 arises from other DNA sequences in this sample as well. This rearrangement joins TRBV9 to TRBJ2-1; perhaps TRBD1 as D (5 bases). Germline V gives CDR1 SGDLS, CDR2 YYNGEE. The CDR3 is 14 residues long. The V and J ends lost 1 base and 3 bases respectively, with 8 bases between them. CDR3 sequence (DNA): TGTGCCAGCAGCGTATCAGGGAACTACAATGAGCAGTTCTTC. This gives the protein CASSVSGNYNEQFF.

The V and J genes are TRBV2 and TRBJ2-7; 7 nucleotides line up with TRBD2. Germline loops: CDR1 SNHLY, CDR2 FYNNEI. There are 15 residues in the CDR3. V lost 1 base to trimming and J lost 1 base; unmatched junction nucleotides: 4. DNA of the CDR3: TGTGCCAGCAGTGAAGTGGGGGGGGTGTCCTACGAGCAGTACTTC. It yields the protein CASSEVGGVSYEQYF.

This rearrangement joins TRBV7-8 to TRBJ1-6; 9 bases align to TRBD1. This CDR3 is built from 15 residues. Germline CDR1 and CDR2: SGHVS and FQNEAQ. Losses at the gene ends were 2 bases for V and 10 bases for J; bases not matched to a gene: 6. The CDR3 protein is CASSLLGQGYSPLHF. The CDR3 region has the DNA TGTGCCAGCAGCTTACTGGGACAGGGATACTCACCCCTCCACTTT.

CDR3 sequence: CASSLVAGSSYNEQFF. In DNA, the CDR3 is TGCGCCAGCAGCTTGGTTGCGGGGAGCTCCTACAATGAGCAGTTCTTC. The genes are TRBV5-1 and TRBJ2-1, with D tentatively TRBD2 (6 bases). Germline V gives CDR1 SGHRS, CDR2 YFSETQ. V was trimmed by 0 bases and J by 0 bases, leaving 10 bases between them. The CDR3 has 16 amino acids.

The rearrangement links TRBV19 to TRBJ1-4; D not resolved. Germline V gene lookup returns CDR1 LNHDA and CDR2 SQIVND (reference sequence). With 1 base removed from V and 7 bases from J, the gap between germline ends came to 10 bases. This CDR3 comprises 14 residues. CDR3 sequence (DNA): TGTGCCAGTAGTATAGGTAGGGAGGGTGAAAAACTGTTTTTT. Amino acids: CASSIGREGEKLFF.

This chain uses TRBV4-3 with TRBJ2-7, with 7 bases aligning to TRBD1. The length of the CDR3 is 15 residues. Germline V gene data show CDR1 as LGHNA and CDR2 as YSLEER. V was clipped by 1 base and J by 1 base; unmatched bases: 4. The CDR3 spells CASSQGGGKSYEQYF. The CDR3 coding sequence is TGCGCCAGCAGCCAAGGAGGGGGCAAATCCTACGAGCAGTACTTC.

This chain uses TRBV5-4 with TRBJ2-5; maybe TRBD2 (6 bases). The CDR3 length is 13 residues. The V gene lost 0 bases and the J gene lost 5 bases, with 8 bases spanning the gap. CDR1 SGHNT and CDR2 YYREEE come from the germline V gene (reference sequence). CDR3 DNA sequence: TGTGCCAGCAGCTTGGCGGGAGACGAGACCCAGTACTTC. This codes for CASSLAGDETQYF. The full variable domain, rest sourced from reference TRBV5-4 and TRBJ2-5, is ETGVTQSPTHLIKTRGQQVTLRCSSQSGHNTVSWYQQALGQGPQFIFQYYREEENGRGNFPPRFSGLQFPNYSSELNVNALELDDSALYLCASSLAGDETQYFGPGTRLLVL.

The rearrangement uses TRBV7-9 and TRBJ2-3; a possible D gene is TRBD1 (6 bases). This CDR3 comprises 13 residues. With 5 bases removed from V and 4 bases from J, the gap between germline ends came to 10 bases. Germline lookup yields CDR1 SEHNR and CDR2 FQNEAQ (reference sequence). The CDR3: CASSPYRADTQYF. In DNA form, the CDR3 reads TGTGCCAGCAGCCCCTACAGGGCAGATACGCAGTATTTT. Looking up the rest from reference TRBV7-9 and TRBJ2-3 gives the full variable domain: DTGVSQNPRHKITKRGQNVTFRCDPISEHNRLYWYRQTLGQGPEFLTYFQNEAQLEKSRLLSDRFSAERPKGSFSTLEIQRTEQGDSAMYLCASSPYRADTQYFGPGTRLTVL.

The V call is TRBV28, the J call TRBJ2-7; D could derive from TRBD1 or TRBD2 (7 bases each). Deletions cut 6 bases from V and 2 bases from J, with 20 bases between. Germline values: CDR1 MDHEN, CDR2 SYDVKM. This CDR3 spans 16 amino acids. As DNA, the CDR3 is TGTGCCAGCAGGCGGACAGGCGGGGGAGCTACCTACGAGCAGTACTTC. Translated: CASRRTGGGATYEQYF. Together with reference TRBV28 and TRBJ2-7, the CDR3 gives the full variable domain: DVKVTQSSRYLVKRTGEKVFLECVQDMDHENMFWYRQDPGLGLRLIYFSYDVKMKEKGDIPEGYSVSREKKERFSLILESASTNQTSMYLCASRRTGGGATYEQYFGPGTRLTVT.

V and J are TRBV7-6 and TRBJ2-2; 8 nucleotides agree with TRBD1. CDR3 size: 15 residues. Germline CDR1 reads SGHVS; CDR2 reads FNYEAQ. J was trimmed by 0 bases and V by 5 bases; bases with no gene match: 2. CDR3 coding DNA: TGTGCCAGCAGCCGGACAGGGACGAACACCGGGGAGCTGTTTTTT. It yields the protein CASSRTGTNTGELFF.

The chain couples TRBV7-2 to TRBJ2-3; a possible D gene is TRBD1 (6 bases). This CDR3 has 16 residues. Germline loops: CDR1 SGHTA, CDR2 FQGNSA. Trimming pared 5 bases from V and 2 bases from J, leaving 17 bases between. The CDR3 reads CASSPRRDTVTDTQYF. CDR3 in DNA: TGTGCCAGCAGCCCTCGCCGGGACACAGTCACAGATACGCAGTATTTT. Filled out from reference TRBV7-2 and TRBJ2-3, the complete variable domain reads GAGVSQSPSNKVTEKGKDVELRCDPISGHTALYWYRQSLGQGLEFLIYFQGNSAPDKSGLPSDRFSAERTGGSVSTLTIQRTQQEDSAVYLCASSPRRDTVTDTQYFGPGTRLTVL.

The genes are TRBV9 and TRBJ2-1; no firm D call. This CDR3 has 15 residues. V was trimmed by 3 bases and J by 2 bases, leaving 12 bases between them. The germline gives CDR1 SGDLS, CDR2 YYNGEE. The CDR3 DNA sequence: TGTGCCAGCAGCGCCACCTCCGGACCCTACAATGAGCAGTTCTTC. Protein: CASSATSGPYNEQFF.

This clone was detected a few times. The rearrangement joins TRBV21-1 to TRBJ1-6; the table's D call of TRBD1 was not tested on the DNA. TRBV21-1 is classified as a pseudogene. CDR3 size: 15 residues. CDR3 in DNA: TGTGCCAGCAGCGGACCCCAGGGGTATAATTCACCCCTCCACTTT. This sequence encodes CASSGPQGYNSPLHF.

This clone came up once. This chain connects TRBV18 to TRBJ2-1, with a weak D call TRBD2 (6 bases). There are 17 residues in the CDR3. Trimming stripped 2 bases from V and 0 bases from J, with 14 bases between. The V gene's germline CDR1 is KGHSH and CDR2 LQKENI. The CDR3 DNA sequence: TGTGCCAGCTCACCAACGGAGGGGAGGAGCTCCTACAATGAGCAGTTCTTC. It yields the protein CASSPTEGRSSYNEQFF.

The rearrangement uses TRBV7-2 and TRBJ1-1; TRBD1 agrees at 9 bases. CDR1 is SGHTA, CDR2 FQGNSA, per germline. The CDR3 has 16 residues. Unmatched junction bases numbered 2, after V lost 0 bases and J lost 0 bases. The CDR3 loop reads CASSLAGTGMNTEAFF. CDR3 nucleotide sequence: TGTGCCAGCAGCTTAGCGGGGACAGGGATGAACACTGAAGCTTTCTTT. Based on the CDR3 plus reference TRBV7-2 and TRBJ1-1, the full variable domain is GAGVSQSPSNKVTEKGKDVELRCDPISGHTALYWYRQSLGQGLEFLIYFQGNSAPDKSGLPSDRFSAERTGGSVSTLTIQRTQQEDSAVYLCASSLAGTGMNTEAFFGQGTRLTVV.